This T cell receptor beta chain was documented in a study of T-cell reconstitution after alpha-beta-depleted transplantation in children. The V gene lost 5 bases and the J gene lost 11 bases, with 16 bases spanning the gap. The CDR3 consists of 13 residues. Germline V gene sequence: CDR1 MDHEN, CDR2 SYDVKM. Library preparation (for TCRbeta) was performed with unique molecular identifiers. TCRdb passed the PCR reads through MiXCR, listing each CDR3 protein once. The table includes hundreds of thousands of distinct CDR3 sequences, 30% to 35% detected once. This clonotype originated in a human donor who donated a stem cell graft to a child with aplastic anemia. Sample: PBMCs from the stem cell graft donor, taken from the stem cell graft. This chain links TRBV28 with TRBJ1-5, with D possibly being TRBD1 (6 bases). The CDR3 reads CASSVQLQGTQHF. The CDR3 nucleotides are TGTGCCAGCAGTGTACAACTACAGGGAACCCAGCATTTT.